This T cell receptor (beta chain) was sequenced for a study of control samples from healthy donors and cancer patients. Profiling relied on immunoSEQ multiplex PCR, and the TCRdb table lists in-frame clones only, not all of them. Of about 180,000 clones listed, around 90% are singletons. Germline CDR1 and CDR2: GTSNPN and SVGIG (reference sequence). V shed 2 bases and J 2 bases; nucleotides not matched to a gene: 7. The CDR3 spans 15 residues. The TCR originated in a man aged 30-40 years in good health. The J gene is TRBJ1-1, the V gene TRBV30; TRBD1 matches 8 bases. Specimen: blood. This CDR3 reads CAWSPMGQDNTEAFF. DNA for the CDR3: TGTGCCTGGAGTCCGATGGGACAGGATAACACTGAAGCTTTCTTT.